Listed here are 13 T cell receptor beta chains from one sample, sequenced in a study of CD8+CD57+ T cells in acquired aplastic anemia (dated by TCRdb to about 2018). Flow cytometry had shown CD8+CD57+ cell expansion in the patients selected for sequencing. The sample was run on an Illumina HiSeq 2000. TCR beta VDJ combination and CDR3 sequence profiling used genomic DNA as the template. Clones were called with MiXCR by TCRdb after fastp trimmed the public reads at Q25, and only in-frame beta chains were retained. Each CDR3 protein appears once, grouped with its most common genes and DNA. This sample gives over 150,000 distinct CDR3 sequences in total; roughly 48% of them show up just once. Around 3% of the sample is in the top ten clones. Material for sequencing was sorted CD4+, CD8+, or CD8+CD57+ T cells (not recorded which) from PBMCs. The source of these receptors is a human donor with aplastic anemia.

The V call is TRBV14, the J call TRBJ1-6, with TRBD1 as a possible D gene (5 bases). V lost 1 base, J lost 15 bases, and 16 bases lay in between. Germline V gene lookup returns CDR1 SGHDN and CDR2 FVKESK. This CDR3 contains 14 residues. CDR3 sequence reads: CASSQAGGNIGLHF. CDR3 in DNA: TGTGCCAGCAGCCAAGCCGGGGGGAATATAGGCCTCCACTTT.

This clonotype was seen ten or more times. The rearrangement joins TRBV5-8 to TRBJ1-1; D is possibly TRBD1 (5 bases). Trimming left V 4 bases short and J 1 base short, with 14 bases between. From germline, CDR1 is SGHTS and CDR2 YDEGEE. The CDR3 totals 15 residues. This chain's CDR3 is CASSPRQLQNTEAFF. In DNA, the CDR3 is TGTGCCAGCAGCCCCAGACAGCTACAGAACACTGAAGCTTTCTTT.

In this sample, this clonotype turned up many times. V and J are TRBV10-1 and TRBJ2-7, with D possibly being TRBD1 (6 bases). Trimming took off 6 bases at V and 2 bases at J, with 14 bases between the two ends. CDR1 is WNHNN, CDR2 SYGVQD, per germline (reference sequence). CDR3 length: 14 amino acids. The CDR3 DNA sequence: TGCGCCAGCAGGGGACACCGGAGGACCTACGAGCAGTACTTC. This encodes CASRGHRRTYEQYF.

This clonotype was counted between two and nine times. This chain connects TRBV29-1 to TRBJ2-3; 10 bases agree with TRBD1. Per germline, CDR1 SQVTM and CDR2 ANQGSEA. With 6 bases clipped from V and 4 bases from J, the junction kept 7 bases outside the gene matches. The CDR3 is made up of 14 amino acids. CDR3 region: CSVTGQGRADTQYF. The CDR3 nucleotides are TGCAGCGTCACGGGACAGGGGAGAGCAGATACGCAGTATTTT.

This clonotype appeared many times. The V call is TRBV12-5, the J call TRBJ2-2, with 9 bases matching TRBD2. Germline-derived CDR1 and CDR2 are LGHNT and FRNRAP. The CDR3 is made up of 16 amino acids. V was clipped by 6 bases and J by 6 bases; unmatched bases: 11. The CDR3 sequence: CASGPGGGRASGELFF. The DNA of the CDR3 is TGTGCTAGTGGCCCTGGTGGCGGGAGGGCGTCCGGGGAGCTGTTTTTT. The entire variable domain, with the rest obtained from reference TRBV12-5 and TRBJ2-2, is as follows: DARVTQTPRHKVTEMGQEVTMRCQPILGHNTVFWYRQTMMQGLELLAYFRNRAPLDDSGMPKDRFSAEMPDATLATLKIQPSEPRDSAVYFCASGPGGGRASGELFFGEGSRLTVL.

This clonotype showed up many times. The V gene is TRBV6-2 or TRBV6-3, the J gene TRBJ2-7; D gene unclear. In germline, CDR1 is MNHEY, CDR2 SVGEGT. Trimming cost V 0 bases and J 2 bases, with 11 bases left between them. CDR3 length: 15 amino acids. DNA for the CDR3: TGTGCCAGCAGTTACTCGGCCAGAGTGACCTACGAGCAGTACTTC. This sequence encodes CASSYSARVTYEQYF.

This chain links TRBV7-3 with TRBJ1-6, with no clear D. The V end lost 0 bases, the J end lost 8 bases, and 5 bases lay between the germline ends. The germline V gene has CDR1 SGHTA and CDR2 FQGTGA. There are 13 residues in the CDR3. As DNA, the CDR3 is TGTGCCAGCAGCTTAACTAATGATTCACCCCTCCACTTT. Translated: CASSLTNDSPLHF. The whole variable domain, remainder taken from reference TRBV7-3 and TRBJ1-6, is GAGVSQTPSNKVTEKGKYVELRCDPISGHTALYWYRQSLGQGPEFLIYFQGTGAADDSGLPNDRFFAVRPEGSVSTLKIQRTERGDSAVYLCASSLTNDSPLHFGNGTRLTVT.

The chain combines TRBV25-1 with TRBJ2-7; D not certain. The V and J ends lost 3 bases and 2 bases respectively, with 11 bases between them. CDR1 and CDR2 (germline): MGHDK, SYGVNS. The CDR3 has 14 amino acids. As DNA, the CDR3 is TGTGCCAGCAGTGATTCAGGCGGTCCCTACGAGCAGTACTTC. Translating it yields CASSDSGGPYEQYF.

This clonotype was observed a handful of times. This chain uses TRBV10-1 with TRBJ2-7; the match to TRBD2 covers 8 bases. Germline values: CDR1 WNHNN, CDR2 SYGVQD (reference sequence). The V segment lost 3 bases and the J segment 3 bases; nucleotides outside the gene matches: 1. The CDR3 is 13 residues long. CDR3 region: CASSEGTSYEQYF. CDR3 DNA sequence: TGCGCCAGCAGTGAAGGGACTAGCTACGAGCAGTACTTC.

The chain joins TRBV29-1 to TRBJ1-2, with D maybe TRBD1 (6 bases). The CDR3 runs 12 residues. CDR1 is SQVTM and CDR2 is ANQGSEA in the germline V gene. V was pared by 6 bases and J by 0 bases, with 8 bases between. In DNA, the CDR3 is TGCAGCGTAAGGACAGCTAACTATGGCTACACCTTC. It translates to CSVRTANYGYTF.

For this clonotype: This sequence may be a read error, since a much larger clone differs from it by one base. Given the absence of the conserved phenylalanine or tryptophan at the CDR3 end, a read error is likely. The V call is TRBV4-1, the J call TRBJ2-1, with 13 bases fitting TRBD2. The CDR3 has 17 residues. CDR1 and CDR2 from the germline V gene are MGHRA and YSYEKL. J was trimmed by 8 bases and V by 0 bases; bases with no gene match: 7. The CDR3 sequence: CASSQDETSGRFYEQFL. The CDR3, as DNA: TGCGCCAGCAGCCAAGATGAGACTAGCGGGAGGTTTTATGAGCAGTTCCTC.

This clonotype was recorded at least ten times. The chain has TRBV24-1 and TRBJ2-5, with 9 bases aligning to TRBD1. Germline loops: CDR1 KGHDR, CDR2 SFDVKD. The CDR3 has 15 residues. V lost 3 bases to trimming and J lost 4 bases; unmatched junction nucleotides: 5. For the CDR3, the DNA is TGTGCCACCAGTGATGCCACAGGGGGCGGAGAGACCCAGTACTTC. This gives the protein CATSDATGGGETQYF.

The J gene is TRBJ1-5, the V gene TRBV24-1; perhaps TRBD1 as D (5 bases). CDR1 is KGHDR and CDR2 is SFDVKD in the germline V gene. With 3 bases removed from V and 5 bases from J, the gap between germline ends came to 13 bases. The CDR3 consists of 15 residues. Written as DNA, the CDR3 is TGTGCCACCAGTGATGGGTCGAGGGACGATCAGCCCCAGCATTTT. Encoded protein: CATSDGSRDDQPQHF.